This T cell receptor beta chain originates from a study of T-cell reconstitution after alpha-beta-depleted transplantation in children listed by TCRdb under 2016. Some background on the complete study: Using TCR repertoire profiling, the study followed T-cell immune reconstitution in a quantitative way in children after TCRalphabeta/CD19-depleted allogeneic hematopoietic cell transplantation.

Beyond this particular receptor, the publication reports: Over the following months the frequencies of hyperexpanded clones went down, and after one year T-cell counts and TCRbeta diversity were mostly credited to newly produced T cells. The apparently early alphabetaT-cell count recovery about two months after transplant was reportedly dependent on only several hundred rapidly expanded clones derived from non-depleted graft cells. In some patients, the high TCRbeta diversity seen at day 60 was put down to recipient T cells and intrathymic progenitors that had survived conditioning.

Library prep was done by PCR. The instrument was an Illumina HiSeq 2500. TCR libraries were prepared with molecular barcoding, using unique molecular identifiers to normalize TCRbeta repertoire quantification. TCRdb redid the processing of the public reads, applying fastp at Q25 and MiXCR, and retained in-frame beta chains. Rows matching on CDR3 protein sequence are summarized as one entry with the most common DNA and genes. For this sample the table gives under 400,000 distinct CDR3 sequences, of which around 25% were detected only once. The top ten clones comprise over 9.5% of the sample. CDR3 length: 14 amino acids, cysteine to phenylalanine. Only CDR3 DNA is held: 42 bases, read in frame from base 1. The germline V gene gives CDR1 as SGHRS and CDR2 as YFSETQ. Relative to germline, V is 6 bases shorter and J is 7 bases shorter, with 17 bases between their ends. The treatment or condition label of this sample denotes: allogeneic hematopoietic cell transplantation with graft depleted of TCRalphabeta T cells and CD19 B cells. TCRalphabeta/CD19-depleted allogeneic hematopoietic cell grafts were given to the transplant recipients, all of whom were children.

This clonotype was recorded a few times. This clone's antigen is unknown. Per-base quality was not reported, and no clone a single base away is much larger than it. The sequencing here drew on PBMCs, mostly from graft donor cells, taken 180 days after TCRalphabeta/CD19-depleted stem cell transplant. The source is a male patient younger than 18 who had a stem cell transplant for acute lymphoblastic leukemia, so the T cells may come from the graft donor. The sequence links TRBV5-1 to TRBJ2-1; perhaps TRBD2 is the D gene, with 6 bases matching. At the DNA level, the sequence is TGCGCCAGCAATAGACAGATAGCGGATAATGAGCAGTTCTTC. The translation is CASNRQIADNEQFF.